The next 29 T cell receptor beta chains were all read from a single sample in a study of cytomegalovirus exposure and HLA in healthy donors. The PCR contained 60 Vbeta and 13 Jbeta primers. Some clones are missing from TCRdb's copy, which holds only in-frame ones; the method was immunoSEQ multiplex PCR. In the table there are tens of thousands of clones, 65% to 75% of which are singletons. The sample was PBMCs. These receptor sequences come from a woman aged 30 to 39 in good health and CMV-seronegative.

The chain links TRBV6-4 to TRBJ1-1, with 9 bases lining up with TRBD1. This CDR3 comprises 17 residues. Unmatched junction bases numbered 15, after V lost 0 bases and J lost 10 bases. From germline, CDR1 is MRHNA and CDR2 SNTAGT. CDR3 loop: CASSDSGRGTGKVVAFF. The CDR3 nucleotides are TGTGCCAGCAGTGACTCGGGGCGGGGGACAGGGAAGGTCGTAGCTTTCTTT.

The chain carries TRBV6-6 and TRBJ2-1; D might be TRBD2 (5 bases). This CDR3 has 16 amino acids. The germline gives CDR1 MNHNY, CDR2 SVGAGI (reference sequence). V was cut by 5 bases and J by 0 bases, with 14 bases left in between. The CDR3 coding sequence is TGTGCCAGCAGTGACTTAGCGCAGAGCTCCTACAATGAGCAGTTCTTC. Protein: CASSDLAQSSYNEQFF.

V gene TRBV15 combines with J gene TRBJ2-1; tentatively, D is TRBD1 (6 bases). Trimming took 0 bases from V and 8 from J, leaving 14 bases between them. This CDR3 has 15 amino acids. Germline CDR1 is LNHNV and CDR2 is YYDKDF (reference sequence). The chain's CDR3 is CATSRDLQGSDEQFF. The CDR3 nucleotides are TGTGCCACCAGCAGAGATCTGCAGGGGTCCGATGAGCAGTTCTTC.

This clone has a handful of counts. V usage is TRBV4-1 and J usage is TRBJ1-3; tentatively, D is TRBD1 (5 bases). The CDR3 sequence is 15 residues long. The germline V and J ends were trimmed by 2 bases and 2 bases, with 10 bases remaining between them. Germline CDR1 is MGHRA and CDR2 is YSYEKL. In nucleotides, the CDR3 is TGCGCCAGCAGCCAAACCCGGGGGACTGGAAACACCATATATTTT. Protein product: CASSQTRGTGNTIYF.

The CDR3 DNA follows: TGTGCCAGCAGTCCCGGACAGGGGGTCCCCTACGAGCAGTACGTC. Translated, it gives CASSPGQGVPYEQYV. The chain recombines TRBV7-9 with TRBJ2-7; 10 bases are a match to TRBD1. Germline loops: CDR1 SEHNR, CDR2 FQNEAQ (reference sequence). V shed 6 bases and J 2 bases; nucleotides not matched to a gene: 7. This CDR3 region has 15 residues.

The CDR3 loop is CASSFPGLAGGRTYNEQFF. The DNA for the CDR3 is TGTGCCAGCAGCTTTCCGGGACTAGCGGGAGGTAGGACCTACAATGAGCAGTTCTTC. The chain combines TRBV7-8 with TRBJ2-1; the match to TRBD2 covers 15 bases. The CDR3 contains 19 residues. CDR1 and CDR2 from the germline V gene are SGHVS and FQNEAQ. V lost 3 bases and J lost 2; bases outside the gene matches: 8.

The chain is built from TRBV5-1 and TRBJ2-3; no firm D call. The CDR3 loop spans 14 amino acids. Per the germline V gene, CDR1 is SGHRS and CDR2 is YFSETQ. V was trimmed by 5 bases and J by 0 bases, leaving 10 bases between them. CDR3 sequence reads: CASRQQPSTDTQYF. CDR3 in DNA: TGCGCCAGCAGACAGCAGCCTAGCACAGATACGCAGTATTTT.

V and J are TRBV19 and TRBJ2-2, with D hard to call. V gave up 0 bases and J gave up 1 base, with 9 bases separating them. The CDR3 length is 16 residues. CDR1 LNHDA and CDR2 SQIVND come from the germline V gene (reference sequence). CDR3 amino acids: CASSIDFRLNTGELFF. The CDR3 DNA reads as TGTGCCAGTAGTATAGATTTCCGACTGAACACCGGGGAGCTGTTTTTT.

This clone was counted once. This rearrangement joins TRBV27 to TRBJ1-5; perhaps TRBD1 as D (6 bases). Trimming shortened V by 1 base and J by 6 bases, and 16 bases separated the two germline ends. CDR3 length: 16 amino acids. CDR1 and CDR2 (germline): MNHEY, SMNVEV (reference sequence). CDR3 loop: CASSLYFGGPGQPQHF. The CDR3 DNA reads TGTGCCAGCAGTTTATATTTCGGGGGGCCGGGTCAGCCCCAGCATTTT.

This clone has more than one count but fewer than ten. The CDR3 coding sequence is TGTGCCAGCCGCGGTAACTATGGCTACACCTTC. Translation gives CASRGNYGYTF. The rearrangement uses TRBV28 and TRBJ1-2; D ambiguous. Germline V lookup: CDR1 MDHEN, CDR2 SYDVKM. With 8 bases removed from V and 1 base from J, the gap between germline ends came to 5 bases. The CDR3 length is 11 residues.

The V and J genes are TRBV29-1 and TRBJ1-4, with a weak D call TRBD1 (5 bases). The CDR3 totals 13 residues. The V gene's germline CDR1 is SQVTM and CDR2 ANQGSEA. V was clipped by 2 bases and J by 7 bases, with 11 bases between them. The DNA of the CDR3 is TGCAGCGTTGAAAGGCAGGGAGGTGAAAAACTGTTTTTT. This translates into CSVERQGGEKLFF.

The CDR3 reads CASSFHLAGGPGTDTQYF. CDR3 bases: TGTGCCAGCAGTTTTCATCTAGCGGGAGGGCCTGGTACAGATACGCAGTATTTT. The rearrangement joins TRBV28 to TRBJ2-3; TRBD2 aligns across 12 bases. The V gene end was trimmed by 3 bases and the J gene end by 3 bases; junction bases not matched to a gene: 10. The CDR3 totals 18 residues. Germline CDR1 and CDR2: MDHEN and SYDVKM.

This clone appeared once. V gene TRBV9 combines with J gene TRBJ2-3; no clear D gene. The germline gives CDR1 SGDLS, CDR2 YYNGEE. The germline V and J ends were trimmed by 1 base and 2 bases, with 8 bases remaining between them. This CDR3 contains 14 residues. CDR3 loop: CASSVRYATDTQYF. The CDR3 bases are TGTGCCAGCAGCGTACGGTACGCCACAGATACGCAGTATTTT. The variable domain in full, with the rest retrieved from reference TRBV9 and TRBJ2-3, is DSGVTQTPKHLITATGQRVTLRCSPRSGDLSVYWYQQSLDQGLQFLIQYYNGEERAKGNILERFSAQQFPDLHSELNLSSLELGDSALYFCASSVRYATDTQYFGPGTRLTVL.

CDR3 sequence reads: CASSEGLPNTGELFF. CDR3 in DNA: TGCGCCAGCAGCGAGGGACTACCGAACACCGGGGAGCTGTTTTTT. The chain recombines TRBV5-1 with TRBJ2-2; 7 nucleotides align to TRBD2. The CDR3 is 15 amino acids. The germline V gene has CDR1 SGHRS and CDR2 YFSETQ. The trim removed 4 bases at V and 0 bases at J, leaving 3 bases unmatched.

The V gene is TRBV11-2, the J gene TRBJ2-1; D is perhaps TRBD2 (5 bases). The V end lost 4 bases, the J end lost 9 bases, and 13 bases lay between the germline ends. The CDR3 runs to 13 residues. The germline gives CDR1 SGHAT, CDR2 FQNNGV. CDR3 DNA sequence: TGTGCCAGCAGCTCCCAACTAGAGACTGAGCAGTTCTTC. As protein: CASSSQLETEQFF.

The chain uses TRBV10-1 and TRBJ2-1, with D perhaps matching TRBD1 (7 bases). The V and J ends lost 6 bases and 3 bases respectively, with 12 bases between them. The CDR3 consists of 14 residues. Looked up from germline, CDR1 is WNHNN and CDR2 is SYGVQD (reference sequence). CDR3 bases: TGCGCCAGCAGCGCAGGGGGGAACTACAATGAGCAGTTCTTC. Residues: CASSAGGNYNEQFF.

This clone was found a few times. The genes are TRBV7-2 and TRBJ2-5; D is unclear. Trimming cost V 8 bases and J 4 bases, with 8 bases left between them. The CDR3 extends over 11 amino acids. Germline CDR1 and CDR2: SGHTA and FQGNSA. In DNA, the CDR3 is TGTGCCAGCGGTGGCATAGAGACCCAGTACTTC. Protein: CASGGIETQYF.

This clone was counted only a few times. This chain links TRBV27 with TRBJ2-5, with D possibly matching TRBD1 (5 bases). Looked up from germline, CDR1 is MNHEY and CDR2 is SMNVEV (reference sequence). CDR3 length: 14 residues. V was trimmed by 4 bases and J by 5 bases, leaving 14 bases between them. This chain's CDR3 is CASSSAPPGETQYF. CDR3 DNA sequence: TGTGCCAGCAGTTCCGCTCCCCCAGGGGAGACCCAGTACTTC.

The rearrangement links TRBV2 to TRBJ1-6; D unclear. V dropped 1 base and J dropped 5 bases, with 9 bases sitting between them. CDR1 and CDR2 (germline): SNHLY, FYNNEI. The CDR3 is 15 residues long. DNA of the CDR3: TGTGCCAGCAGTGAAGGGGCAGGCGATAATTCACCCCTCCACTTT. This codes for CASSEGAGDNSPLHF.

The chain carries TRBV5-6 and TRBJ2-2; TRBD2 matches at 10 bases. CDR1 SGHDT and CDR2 YYEEEE come from the germline V gene. The CDR3 loop spans 16 amino acids. The ends lost 5 bases at V and 5 bases at J; junction bases unmatched: 9. The CDR3 spells CASRMEAGGVTGELFF. The CDR3 coding sequence is TGTGCCAGCAGGATGGAAGCGGGAGGGGTTACCGGGGAGCTGTTTTTT.

This clone has a handful of counts. V gene TRBV5-6 combines with J gene TRBJ2-7; D possibly corresponds to TRBD2 (6 bases). V lost 0 bases to trimming and J lost 7 bases, with 14 bases between them. The CDR3 runs 14 residues. Germline V lookup: CDR1 SGHDT, CDR2 YYEEEE. The CDR3 is CASSLAPGSGEQYF. The CDR3 nucleotides are TGTGCCAGCAGCTTGGCTCCGGGAAGCGGGGAGCAGTACTTC.

The V and J genes are TRBV4-1 and TRBJ1-2; 9 nucleotides agree with TRBD1. The V gene's germline CDR1 is MGHRA and CDR2 YSYEKL. The CDR3 extends over 16 amino acids. The V segment lost 0 bases and the J segment 6 bases; nucleotides outside the gene matches: 8. CDR3 residues: CASSQDLIGTGNGYTF. CDR3 coding DNA: TGCGCCAGCAGCCAAGACCTCATCGGGACAGGGAATGGCTACACCTTC.

The chain carries TRBV7-6 and TRBJ2-5; the D is unclear. Judging by the DNA end, TRBJ2-7 fits better; the J call may be wrong. The CDR3 contains 14 residues. The germline V gene has CDR1 SGHVS and CDR2 FNYEAQ. The DNA for the CDR3 is TGTGCCAGCAGCTTAGGGAGAAGCTCCTACGAGCAGTACTTC. Translating it yields CASSLGRSSYEQYF.

V gene TRBV19 combines with J gene TRBJ1-5, with D tentatively TRBD1 (5 bases). This CDR3 spans 16 amino acids. V lost 3 bases, J lost 0 bases, and 12 bases lay in between. The V gene's germline CDR1 is LNHDA and CDR2 SQIVND (reference sequence). The CDR3 sequence is CASSITGRVSNQPQHF. As DNA, the CDR3 is TGTGCCAGTAGTATTACAGGCAGGGTTAGCAATCAGCCCCAGCATTTT.

Within the sample, this clone is medium-sized. This chain joins TRBV5-8 and TRBJ1-1, with D maybe TRBD1 (5 bases). In germline, CDR1 is SGHTS, CDR2 YDEGEE. This CDR3 comprises 14 residues. The V gene lost 2 bases and the J gene lost 1 base, with 9 bases spanning the gap. CDR3 sequence: CASSFGDRNTEAFF. CDR3 DNA sequence: TGTGCCAGCAGCTTCGGAGACAGGAACACTGAAGCTTTCTTT.

This clone has more than one count but fewer than ten. This sequence joins TRBV29-1 and TRBJ1-1; TRBD1 might be the D (5 bases). Trimming pared 3 bases from V and 4 bases from J, leaving 6 bases between. The CDR3 consists of 11 residues. Looked up from germline, CDR1 is SQVTM and CDR2 is ANQGSEA. The CDR3 DNA sequence: TGCAGCGTTGACAGGGCCACTGAAGCTTTCTTT. Protein product: CSVDRATEAFF.

The V call is TRBV15, the J call TRBJ2-1; 14 bases line up with TRBD2. J lost 8 bases, V lost 3 bases, and 6 bases had no gene match. The germline gives CDR1 LNHNV, CDR2 YYDKDF (reference sequence). The CDR3 runs 16 residues. CDR3 loop: CATSRTGLAGGDEQFF. CDR3 DNA: TGTGCCACCAGCAGGACAGGACTAGCGGGAGGTGATGAGCAGTTCTTC.

The chain carries TRBV7-2 and TRBJ2-2, with D perhaps TRBD1 (6 bases). The CDR3 totals 15 residues. From germline, CDR1 is SGHTA and CDR2 FQGNSA. Trimming left V 7 bases short and J 3 bases short, with 15 bases between. CDR3 residues: CASNSGRGYTGELFF. CDR3 nucleotide sequence: TGTGCCAGCAATTCCGGCAGGGGATACACCGGGGAGCTGTTTTTT. Combining the CDR3 with reference TRBV7-2 and TRBJ2-2 gives the whole variable domain GAGVSQSPSNKVTEKGKDVELRCDPISGHTALYWYRQSLGQGLEFLIYFQGNSAPDKSGLPSDRFSAERTGGSVSTLTIQRTQQEDSAVYLCASNSGRGYTGELFFGEGSRLTVL.

This clone showed up just a few times. The chain carries TRBV25-1 and TRBJ1-1; D uncertain. CDR1 and CDR2 (germline): MGHDK, SYGVNS. The V end lost 3 bases, the J end lost 1 base, and 15 bases lay between the germline ends. The CDR3 spans 16 residues. This CDR3 is CASSDEGVKGNTEAFF. The CDR3 DNA reads as TGTGCCAGCAGTGATGAGGGTGTTAAGGGGAACACTGAAGCTTTCTTT.